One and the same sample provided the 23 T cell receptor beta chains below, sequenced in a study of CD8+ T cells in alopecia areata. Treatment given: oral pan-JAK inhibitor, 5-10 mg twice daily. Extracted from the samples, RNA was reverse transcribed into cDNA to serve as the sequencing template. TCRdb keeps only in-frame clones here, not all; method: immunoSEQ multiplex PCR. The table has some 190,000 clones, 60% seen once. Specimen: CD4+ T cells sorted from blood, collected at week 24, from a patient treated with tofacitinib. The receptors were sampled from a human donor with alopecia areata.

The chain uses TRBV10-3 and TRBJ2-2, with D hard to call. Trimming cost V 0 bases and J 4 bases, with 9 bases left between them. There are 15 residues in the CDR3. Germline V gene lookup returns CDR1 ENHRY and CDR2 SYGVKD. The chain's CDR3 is CAISESIQTTGELFF. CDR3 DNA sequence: TGTGCCATCAGTGAGTCGATACAGACCACCGGGGAGCTGTTTTTT.

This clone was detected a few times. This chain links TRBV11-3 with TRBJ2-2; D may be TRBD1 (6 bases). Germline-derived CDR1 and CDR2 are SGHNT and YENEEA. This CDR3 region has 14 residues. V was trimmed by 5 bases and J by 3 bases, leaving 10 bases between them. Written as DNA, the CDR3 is TGTGCCAGCAGCGCACGGACAGACACCGGGGAGCTGTTTTTT. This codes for CASSARTDTGELFF.

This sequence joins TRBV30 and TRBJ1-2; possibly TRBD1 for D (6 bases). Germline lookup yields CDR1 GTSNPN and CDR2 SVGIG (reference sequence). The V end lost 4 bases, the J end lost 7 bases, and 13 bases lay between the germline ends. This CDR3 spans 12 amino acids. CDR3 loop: CAWMQGRSGYTF. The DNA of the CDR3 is TGTGCCTGGATGCAGGGGAGGTCTGGCTACACCTTC.

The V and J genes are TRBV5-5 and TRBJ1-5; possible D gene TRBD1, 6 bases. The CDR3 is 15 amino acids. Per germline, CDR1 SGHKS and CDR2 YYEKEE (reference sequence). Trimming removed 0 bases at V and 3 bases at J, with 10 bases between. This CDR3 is CASSLGGQSNQPQHF. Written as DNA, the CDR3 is TGTGCCAGCAGCTTGGGTGGACAGTCCAATCAGCCCCAGCATTTT.

The CDR3 DNA sequence: TGCGCCAGCAGCTTAGCGGACAGCACAGATACGCAGTATTTT. This sequence encodes CASSLADSTDTQYF. The chain combines TRBV5-1 with TRBJ2-3, with D possibly being TRBD2 (5 bases). The CDR3 spans 14 residues. Per germline, CDR1 SGHRS and CDR2 YFSETQ. Between the trimmed V and J ends, which lost 2 bases and 0 bases, there was a span of 7 bases.

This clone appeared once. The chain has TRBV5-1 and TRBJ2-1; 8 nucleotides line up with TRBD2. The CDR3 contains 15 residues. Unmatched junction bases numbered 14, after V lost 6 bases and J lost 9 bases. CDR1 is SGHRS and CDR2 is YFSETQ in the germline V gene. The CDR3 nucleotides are TGCGCCAGCAACGGGCTTGGGACTAGATTGAGTGAGCAGTTCTTC. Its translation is CASNGLGTRLSEQFF.

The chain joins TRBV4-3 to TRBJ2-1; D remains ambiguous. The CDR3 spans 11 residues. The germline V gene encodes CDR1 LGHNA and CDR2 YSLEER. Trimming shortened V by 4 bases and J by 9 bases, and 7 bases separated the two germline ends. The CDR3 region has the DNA TGCGCCAGCAGCCTCCGTGGTGAGCAGTTCTTC. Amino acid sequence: CASSLRGEQFF.

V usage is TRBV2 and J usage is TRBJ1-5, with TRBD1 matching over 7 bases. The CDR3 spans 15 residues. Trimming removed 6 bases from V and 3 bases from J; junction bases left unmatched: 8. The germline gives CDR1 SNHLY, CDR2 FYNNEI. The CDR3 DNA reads TGTGCCAGCAGCCCGACAGGGACCGCCAATCAGCCCCAGCATTTT. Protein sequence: CASSPTGTANQPQHF.

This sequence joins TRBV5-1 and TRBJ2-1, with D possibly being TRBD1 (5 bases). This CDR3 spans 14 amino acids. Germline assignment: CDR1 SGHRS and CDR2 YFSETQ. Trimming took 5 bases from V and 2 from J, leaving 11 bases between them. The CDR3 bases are TGCGCCAGCAGAGAGGCAGGGACCTACAATGAGCAGTTCTTC. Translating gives CASREAGTYNEQFF.

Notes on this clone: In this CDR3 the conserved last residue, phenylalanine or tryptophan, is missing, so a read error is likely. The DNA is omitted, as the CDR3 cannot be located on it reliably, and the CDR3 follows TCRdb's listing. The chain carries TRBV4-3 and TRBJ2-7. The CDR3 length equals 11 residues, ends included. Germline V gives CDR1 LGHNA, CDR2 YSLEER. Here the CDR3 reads CASSQEKSPAL.

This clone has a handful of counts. CDR3 nucleotide sequence: TGTGCCAGCAGCCTCCCACTGGGAGAAAAACTGTTTTTT. Its translation: CASSLPLGEKLFF. This chain uses TRBV11-1 with TRBJ1-4; D is ambiguous. V lost 5 bases and J lost 8, with 12 bases in between. The CDR3 covers 13 residues. Germline V CDR1 and CDR2: SGHAT, FQDESV (reference sequence).

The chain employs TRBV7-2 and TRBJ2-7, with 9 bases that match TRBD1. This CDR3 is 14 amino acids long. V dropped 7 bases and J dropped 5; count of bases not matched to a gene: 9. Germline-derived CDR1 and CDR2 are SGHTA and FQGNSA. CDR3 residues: CASNLDRGFDEQYF. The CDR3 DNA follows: TGTGCCAGCAACCTGGACAGGGGATTCGACGAGCAGTACTTC.

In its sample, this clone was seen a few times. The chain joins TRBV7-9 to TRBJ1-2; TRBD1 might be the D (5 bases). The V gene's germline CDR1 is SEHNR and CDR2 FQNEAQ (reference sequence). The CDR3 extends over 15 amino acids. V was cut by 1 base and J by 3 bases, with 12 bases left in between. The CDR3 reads CASSLGRTSDYGYTF. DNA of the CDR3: TGTGCCAGCAGCTTAGGACGGACATCGGACTATGGCTACACCTTC.

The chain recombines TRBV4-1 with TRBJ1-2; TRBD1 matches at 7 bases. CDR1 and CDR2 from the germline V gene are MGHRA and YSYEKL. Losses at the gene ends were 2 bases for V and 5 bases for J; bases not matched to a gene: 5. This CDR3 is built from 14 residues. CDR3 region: CASSQTPTGYGYTF. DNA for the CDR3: TGCGCCAGCAGCCAAACTCCGACAGGGTATGGCTACACCTTC.

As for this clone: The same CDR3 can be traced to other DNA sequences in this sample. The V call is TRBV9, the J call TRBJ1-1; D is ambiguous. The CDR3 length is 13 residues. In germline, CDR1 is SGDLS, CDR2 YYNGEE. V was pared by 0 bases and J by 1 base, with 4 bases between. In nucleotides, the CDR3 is TGTGCCAGCAGCGTAGAAGCGAACACTGAAGCTTTCTTT. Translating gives CASSVEANTEAFF.

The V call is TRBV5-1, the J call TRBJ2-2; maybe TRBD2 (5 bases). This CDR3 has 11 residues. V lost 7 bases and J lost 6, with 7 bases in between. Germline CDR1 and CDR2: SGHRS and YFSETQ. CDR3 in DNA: TGCGCCAGCTCGGACTCCGGGGAGCTGTTTTTT. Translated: CASSDSGELFF.

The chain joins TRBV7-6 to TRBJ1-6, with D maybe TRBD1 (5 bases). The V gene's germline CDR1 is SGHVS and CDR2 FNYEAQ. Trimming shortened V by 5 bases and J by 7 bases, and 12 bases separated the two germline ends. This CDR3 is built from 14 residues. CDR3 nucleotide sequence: TGTGCCAGCAGCCTGGGGCTGGCGAATTCACCCCTCCACTTT. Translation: CASSLGLANSPLHF.

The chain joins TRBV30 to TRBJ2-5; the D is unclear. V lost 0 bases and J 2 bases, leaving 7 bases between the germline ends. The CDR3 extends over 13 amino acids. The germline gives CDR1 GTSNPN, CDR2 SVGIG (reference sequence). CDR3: CAWSVQEQETQYF. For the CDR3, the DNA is TGTGCCTGGAGTGTACAAGAGCAAGAGACCCAGTACTTC.

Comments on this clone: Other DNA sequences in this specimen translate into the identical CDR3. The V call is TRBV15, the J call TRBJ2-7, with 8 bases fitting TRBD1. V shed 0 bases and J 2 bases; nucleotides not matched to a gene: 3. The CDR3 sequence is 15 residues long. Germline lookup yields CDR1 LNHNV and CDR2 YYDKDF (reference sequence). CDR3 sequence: CATSRDGQGPYEQYF. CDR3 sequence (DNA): TGTGCCACCAGCAGAGACGGACAGGGTCCCTACGAGCAGTACTTC. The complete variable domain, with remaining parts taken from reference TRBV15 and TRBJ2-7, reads DAMVIQNPRYQVTQFGKPVTLSCSQTLNHNVMYWYQQKSSQAPKLLFHYYDKDFNNEADTPDNFQSRRPNTSFCFLDIRSPGLGDTAMYLCATSRDGQGPYEQYFGPGTRLTVT.

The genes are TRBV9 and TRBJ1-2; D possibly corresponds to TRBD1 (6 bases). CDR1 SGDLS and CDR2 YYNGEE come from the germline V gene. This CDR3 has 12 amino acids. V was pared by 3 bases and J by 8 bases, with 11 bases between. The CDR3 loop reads CASSGTVGGYTF. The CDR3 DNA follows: TGTGCCAGCAGCGGGACAGTAGGAGGCTACACCTTC.

CDR3 coding DNA: TGTGCCAGCAGCCCGACAGGGAACTCCTACGAGCAGTACTTC. It yields the protein CASSPTGNSYEQYF. The chain has TRBV7-3 and TRBJ2-7; TRBD1 matches at 7 bases. The germline V gene encodes CDR1 SGHTA and CDR2 FQGTGA. Trimming cost V 5 bases and J 0 bases; bases outside gene matches: 4. The CDR3 extends over 14 amino acids.

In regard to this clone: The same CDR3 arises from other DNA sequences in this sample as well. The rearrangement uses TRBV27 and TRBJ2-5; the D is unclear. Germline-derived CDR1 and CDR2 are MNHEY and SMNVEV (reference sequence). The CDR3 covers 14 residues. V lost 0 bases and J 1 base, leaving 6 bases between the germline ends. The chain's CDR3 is CASSLSTAQETQYF. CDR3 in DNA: TGTGCCAGCAGTTTATCTACAGCCCAAGAGACCCAGTACTTC.

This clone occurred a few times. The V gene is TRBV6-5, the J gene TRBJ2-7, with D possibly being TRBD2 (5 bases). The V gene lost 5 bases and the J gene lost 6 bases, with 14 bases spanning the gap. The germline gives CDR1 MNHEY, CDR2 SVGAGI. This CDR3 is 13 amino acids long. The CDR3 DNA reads TGTGCCAGCAGTCCGGGGTTGTCCGTCGAGCAGTACTTC. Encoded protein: CASSPGLSVEQYF.